The rows below give T cell receptor beta chains drawn from one sample of a study of OX40 agonist ivuxolimab in advanced cancers. TCRdb's copy holds only in-frame clones and misses some; the assay was immunoSEQ multiplex PCR. The data hold roughly 75,000 clones, with about nine tenths observed a single time. This material consisted of CD4+ or CD8+ T cells sorted from blood, taken in a trial of the OX40 agonist ivuxolimab. All receptors come from an adult with an advanced solid tumor such as melanoma, head and neck, liver or kidney cancer. The CDR3 runs from the conserved cysteine through the conserved F or W. A D gene is named only where the DNA matches it firmly. Some rows have no size entry. The others give once, few or many, or a class for an expanded clone.

V gene: TRBV18; CDR3 length: 13; D gene: TRBD1; J gene: TRBJ2-7; clone size: NA; CDR3 DNA: TGTGCCAGCTCACCAGGGCAGGGGGTAGAGCAGTACTTC; CDR3 protein: CASSPGQGVEQYF
V gene: TRBV5-1; CDR3 length: 16; D gene: NA; J gene: TRBJ2-3; clone size: once; CDR3 DNA: TGCGCCAGCAGCTTGGCCGGAACTCTCGGCACAGATACGCAGTATTTT; CDR3 protein: CASSLAGTLGTDTQYF
V gene: TRBV9; CDR3 length: 15; D gene: TRBD1; J gene: TRBJ2-2; clone size: NA; CDR3 DNA: TGTGCCAGCAGCGTACAGGGGGCGGGCACCGGGGAGCTGTTTTTT; CDR3 protein: CASSVQGAGTGELFF
V gene: TRBV18; CDR3 length: 13; D gene: NA; J gene: TRBJ2-5; clone size: NA; CDR3 DNA: TGTGCCAGCTCACCGCGCTTACAAGAGACCCAGTACTTC; CDR3 protein: CASSPRLQETQYF
V gene: TRBV21-1; CDR3 length: 18; D gene: NA; J gene: TRBJ2-6; clone size: NA; CDR3 DNA: TGTGCCAGCAGCCCACGGACAGGGAGGACCTCTGGGGCCAACGTCCTGACTTTC; CDR3 protein: CASSPRTGRTSGANVLTF
V gene: TRBV19; CDR3 length: 14; D gene: NA; J gene: TRBJ1-2; clone size: NA; CDR3 DNA: TGTGCCAGTAGTATAGATCGACAGGCGAAGGGCTACACCTTC; CDR3 protein: CASSIDRQAKGYTF
V gene: TRBV5-1; CDR3 length: 14; D gene: NA; J gene: TRBJ2-5; clone size: few; CDR3 DNA: TGCGCCAGCAGCTTGGGTCTACTGGGGGAGACCCAGTACTTC; CDR3 protein: CASSLGLLGETQYF
V gene: TRBV11-1; CDR3 length: 15; D gene: TRBD1; J gene: TRBJ2-7; clone size: NA; CDR3 DNA: TGTGCCAGCAGCTTAGGTGGGACAGTCTCCTACGAGCAGTACTTC; CDR3 protein: CASSLGGTVSYEQYF
V gene: TRBV11-2; CDR3 length: 14; D gene: TRBD1; J gene: TRBJ1-4; clone size: NA; CDR3 DNA: TGTGCCAGCAGCTCGACAGGGGTGGGAGAAAAACTGTTTTTT; CDR3 protein: CASSSTGVGEKLFF
V gene: TRBV18; CDR3 length: 14; D gene: TRBD1; J gene: TRBJ2-7; clone size: many; CDR3 DNA: TGTGCCAGCTCACCCGGACAGGGCTCCTACGAGCAGTACTTC; CDR3 protein: CASSPGQGSYEQYF
V gene: TRBV4-2; CDR3 length: 15; D gene: TRBD1; J gene: TRBJ2-2; clone size: NA; CDR3 DNA: TGTGCCAGCAGCTTTAGGGGGCGGGACACCGGGGAGCTGTTTTTT; CDR3 protein: CASSFRGRDTGELFF
V gene: TRBV9; CDR3 length: 15; D gene: TRBD2; J gene: TRBJ2-3; clone size: NA; CDR3 DNA: TGTGCCAGCAGCGTAGCTACTAGCGGTGGAGATACGCAGTATTTT; CDR3 protein: CASSVATSGGDTQYF
V gene: TRBV7-6; CDR3 length: 15; D gene: TRBD2; J gene: TRBJ2-5; clone size: NA; CDR3 DNA: TGTGCCAGCAGCTTAGTAGCGGGGGGGCCAGAGACCCAGTACTTC; CDR3 protein: CASSLVAGGPETQYF
V gene: TRBV30; CDR3 length: 14; D gene: NA; J gene: TRBJ1-1; clone size: NA; CDR3 DNA: TGTGCCTGGAGTGGAAGACCCTTAAACACTGAAGCTTTCTTT; CDR3 protein: CAWSGRPLNTEAFF
V gene: TRBV7-3; CDR3 length: 13; D gene: NA; J gene: TRBJ2-3; clone size: NA; CDR3 DNA: TGTGCCAGCAGCCTGCCGGGGAGGGATACGCAGTATTTT; CDR3 protein: CASSLPGRDTQYF
V gene: TRBV28; CDR3 length: 15; D gene: NA; J gene: TRBJ2-5; clone size: NA; CDR3 DNA: TGTGCCAGCAGTTCACTAGGGCGGGGTGAAGAGACCCAGTACTTC; CDR3 protein: CASSSLGRGEETQYF
V gene: TRBV6-5; CDR3 length: 13; D gene: NA; J gene: TRBJ1-5; clone size: NA; CDR3 DNA: TGTGCCAGCAGACAGGTGAGCAATCAGCCCCAGCATTTT; CDR3 protein: CASRQVSNQPQHF
V gene: TRBV7-9; CDR3 length: 14; D gene: NA; J gene: TRBJ1-2; clone size: NA; CDR3 DNA: TGTGCCAGCAGCTTGAGTAACCTTAACTATGGCTACACCTTC; CDR3 protein: CASSLSNLNYGYTF
V gene: TRBV6-5; CDR3 length: 12; D gene: NA; J gene: TRBJ1-2; clone size: NA; CDR3 DNA: TGTGCCAGCAGTTACACCGGCTATGGCTACACCTTC; CDR3 protein: CASSYTGYGYTF
V gene: TRBV6-5; CDR3 length: 15; D gene: TRBD1; J gene: TRBJ2-7; clone size: NA; CDR3 DNA: TGTGCCAGCAGGGAAACAGGGGGCAGTTTCTACGAGCAGTACTTC; CDR3 protein: CASRETGGSFYEQYF